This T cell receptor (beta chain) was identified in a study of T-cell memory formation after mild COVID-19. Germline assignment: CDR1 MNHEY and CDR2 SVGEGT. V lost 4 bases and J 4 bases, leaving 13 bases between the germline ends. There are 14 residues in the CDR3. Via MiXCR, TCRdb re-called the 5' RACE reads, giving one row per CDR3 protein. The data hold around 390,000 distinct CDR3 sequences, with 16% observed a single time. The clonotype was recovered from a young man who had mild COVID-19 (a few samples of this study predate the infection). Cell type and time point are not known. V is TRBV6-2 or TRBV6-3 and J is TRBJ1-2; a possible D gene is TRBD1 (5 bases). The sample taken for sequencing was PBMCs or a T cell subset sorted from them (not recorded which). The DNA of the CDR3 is TGTGCCAGCAGTTGGACACTCACCCTCTATGGCTACACCTTC. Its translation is CASSWTLTLYGYTF.